This T cell receptor beta chain was captured by sequencing in a study of identical twins. The cDNA had a unique molecular identifier and a template-switch universal primer site. Each CDR3 protein gets one entry after TCRdb re-called the 5' RACE reads with MiXCR. Of a few hundred thousand distinct CDR3 sequences in the sample, around 8% were seen once. Each donor (without exception) was a healthy Caucasian. The trim removed 5 bases at V and 4 bases at J, leaving 11 bases unmatched. The CDR3 spans 16 residues. Germline assignment: CDR1 SEHNR and CDR2 FQNEAQ (reference sequence). This same sample was also part of a study on yellow fever vaccine responses in identical twins. That source notes: The authors reported partly convergent, partly personalized vaccine responses in identical twins.

J is TRBJ2-7 and V is TRBV7-9; 10 nucleotides match TRBD2. This clonotype was obtained from a woman aged 18-29 years in good health. The sample comprised CD8+ T cells sorted from blood. The DNA for the CDR3 is TGTGCCAGCAGCGCACTTACCGGGACTAGCGCTTACGAGCAGTACTTC. It yields the protein CASSALTGTSAYEQYF.